This TCR beta chain was identified during a study of T-cell memory formation after mild COVID-19. The CDR3 sequence is 15 residues long. Losses at the gene ends were 1 base for V and 8 bases for J; bases not matched to a gene: 2. CDR1 is KGHSH and CDR2 is LQKENI in the germline V gene. This clonotype was seen only a few times. TCRdb re-analysed the 5' RACE reads in MiXCR, keeping a single row per CDR3 protein. This table has about 400,000 distinct CDR3 sequences, more than 20% appearing once. The sequence was collected from an adult woman who had mild COVID-19 (a few samples of this study predate the infection). Cell type and time point are not known. Sequenced: PBMCs or a T cell subset sorted from them (not recorded which). The rearrangement links TRBV18 to TRBJ1-6; 10 bases are shared with TRBD1. In nucleotides, the CDR3 is TGTGCCAGCTCACCACGGACAGGGGGTGATTCACCCCTCCACTTT. Translated, it gives CASSPRTGGDSPLHF.